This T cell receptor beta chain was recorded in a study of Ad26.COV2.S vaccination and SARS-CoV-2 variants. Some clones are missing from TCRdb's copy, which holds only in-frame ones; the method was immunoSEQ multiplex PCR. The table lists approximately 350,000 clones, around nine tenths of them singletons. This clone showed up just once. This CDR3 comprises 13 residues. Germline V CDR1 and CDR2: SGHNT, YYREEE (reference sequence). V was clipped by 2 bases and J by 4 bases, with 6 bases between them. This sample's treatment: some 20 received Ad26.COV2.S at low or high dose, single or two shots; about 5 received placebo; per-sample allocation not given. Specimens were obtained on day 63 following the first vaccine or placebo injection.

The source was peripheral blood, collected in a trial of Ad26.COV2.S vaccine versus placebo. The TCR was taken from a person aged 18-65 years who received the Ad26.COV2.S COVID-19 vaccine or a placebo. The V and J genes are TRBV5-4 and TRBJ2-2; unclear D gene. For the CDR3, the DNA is TGTGCCAGCAGCTTTTTTAGCACCGGGGAGCTGTTTTTT. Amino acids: CASSFFSTGELFF.